This TCR beta chain was found in a study of response to subunit inactivated influenza vaccine. Study-wide results and caveats: Authors suggested seasonal influenza vaccinations each recruit few new T cells.

Using its own MiXCR run on the RT-PCR reads, TCRdb lists one record per CDR3 protein. This sample has hundreds of thousands of distinct CDR3 sequences; approximately 7.1% occur once, and the top ten carry 13%. Remarks on this clonotype: Its antigen is still unknown.

The V and J ends lost 1 base and 6 bases respectively, with 9 bases between them. The CDR3 is made up of 13 amino acids. Per germline, CDR1 SGHRS and CDR2 YFSETQ. Source: PBMCs from blood, taken less than 30 months after vaccination. The rearrangement joins TRBV5-1 to TRBJ2-3; TRBD1 might be the D (6 bases). The clonotype comes from a man aged 50-75 years who received an inactivated influenza vaccine. The CDR3 spells CASSLSGQDTQYF. CDR3 in DNA: TGCGCCAGCAGCTTGTCCGGACAGGATACGCAGTATTTT.